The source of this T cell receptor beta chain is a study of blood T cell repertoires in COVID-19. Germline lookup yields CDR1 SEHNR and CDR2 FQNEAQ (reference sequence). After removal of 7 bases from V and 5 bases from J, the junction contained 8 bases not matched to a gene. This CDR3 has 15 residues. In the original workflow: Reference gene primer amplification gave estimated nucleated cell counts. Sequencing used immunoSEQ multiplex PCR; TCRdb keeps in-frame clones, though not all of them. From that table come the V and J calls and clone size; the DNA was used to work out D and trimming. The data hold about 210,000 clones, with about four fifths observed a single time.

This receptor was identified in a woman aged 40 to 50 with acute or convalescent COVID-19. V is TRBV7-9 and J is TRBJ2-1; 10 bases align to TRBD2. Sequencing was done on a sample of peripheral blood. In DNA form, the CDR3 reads TGTGCCAGCATGCGAGGACTAGCGGAAAACAATGAGCAGTTCTTC. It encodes CASMRGLAENNEQFF.